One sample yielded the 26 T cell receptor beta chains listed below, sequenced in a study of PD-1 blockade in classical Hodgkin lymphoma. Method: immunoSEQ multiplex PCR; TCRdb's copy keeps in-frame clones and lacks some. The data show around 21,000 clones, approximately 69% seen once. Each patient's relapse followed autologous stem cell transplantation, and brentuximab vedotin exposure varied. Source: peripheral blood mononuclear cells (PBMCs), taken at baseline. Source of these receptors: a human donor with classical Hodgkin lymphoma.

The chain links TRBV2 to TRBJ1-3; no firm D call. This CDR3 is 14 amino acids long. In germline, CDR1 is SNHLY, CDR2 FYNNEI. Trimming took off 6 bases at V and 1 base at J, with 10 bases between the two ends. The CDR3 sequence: CASSPGFSGNTIYF. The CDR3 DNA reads TGTGCCAGCAGCCCCGGTTTTTCTGGAAACACCATATATTTT.

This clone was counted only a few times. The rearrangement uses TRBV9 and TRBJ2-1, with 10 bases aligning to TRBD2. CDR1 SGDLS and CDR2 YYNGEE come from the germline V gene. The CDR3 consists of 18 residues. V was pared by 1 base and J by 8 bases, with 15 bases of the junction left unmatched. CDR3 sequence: CASSVTGLRSLAGDEQFF. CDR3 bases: TGTGCCAGCAGCGTAACGGGTTTGAGGTCCCTAGCGGGAGATGAGCAGTTCTTC.

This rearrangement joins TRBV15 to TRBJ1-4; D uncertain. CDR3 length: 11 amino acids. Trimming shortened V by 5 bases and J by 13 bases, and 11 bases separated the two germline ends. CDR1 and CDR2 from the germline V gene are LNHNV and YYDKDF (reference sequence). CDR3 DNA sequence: TGTGCCACCAGCTCCAGCTTAGTACTGTTTTTT. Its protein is CATSSSLVLFF.

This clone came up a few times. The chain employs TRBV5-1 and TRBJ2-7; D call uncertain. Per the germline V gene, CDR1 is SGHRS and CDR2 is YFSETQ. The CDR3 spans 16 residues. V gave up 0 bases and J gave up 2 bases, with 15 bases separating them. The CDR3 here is CASSLDDGPITYEQYF. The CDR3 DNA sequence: TGCGCCAGCAGCTTGGACGATGGGCCCATTACCTACGAGCAGTACTTC.

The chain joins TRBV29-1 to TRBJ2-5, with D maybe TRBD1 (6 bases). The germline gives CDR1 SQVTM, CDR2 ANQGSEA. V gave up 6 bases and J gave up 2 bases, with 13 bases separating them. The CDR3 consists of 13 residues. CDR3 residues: CSVHPGAQETQYF. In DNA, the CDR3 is TGCAGCGTACATCCAGGGGCTCAAGAGACCCAGTACTTC.

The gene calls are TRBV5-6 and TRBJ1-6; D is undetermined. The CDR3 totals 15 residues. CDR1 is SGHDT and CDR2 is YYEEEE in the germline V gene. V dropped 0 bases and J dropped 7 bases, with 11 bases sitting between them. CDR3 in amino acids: CASSLGDFENSPLHF. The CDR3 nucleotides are TGTGCCAGCAGCTTGGGGGATTTCGAGAATTCACCCCTCCACTTT.

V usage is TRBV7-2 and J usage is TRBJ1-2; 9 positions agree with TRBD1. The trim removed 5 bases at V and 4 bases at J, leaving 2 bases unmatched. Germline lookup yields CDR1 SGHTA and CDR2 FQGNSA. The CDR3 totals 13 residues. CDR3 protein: CASSPGQGYGYTF. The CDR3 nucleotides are TGTGCCAGCAGCCCGGGACAGGGCTATGGCTACACCTTC.

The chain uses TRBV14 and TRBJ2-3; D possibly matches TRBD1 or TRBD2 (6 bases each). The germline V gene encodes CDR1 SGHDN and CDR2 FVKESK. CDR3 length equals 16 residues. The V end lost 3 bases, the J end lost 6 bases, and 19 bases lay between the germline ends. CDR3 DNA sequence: TGTGCCAGCAGCCAGGGGGGTGTCGGGGGCGCGGATACGCAGTATTTT. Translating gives CASSQGGVGGADTQYF.

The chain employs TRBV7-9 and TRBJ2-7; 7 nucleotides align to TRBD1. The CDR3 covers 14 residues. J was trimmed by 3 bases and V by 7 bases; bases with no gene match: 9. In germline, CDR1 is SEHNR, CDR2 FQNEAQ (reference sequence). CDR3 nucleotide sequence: TGTGCCAGCACCAAAGGGACAGAAATCTACGAGCAGTACTTC. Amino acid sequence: CASTKGTEIYEQYF.

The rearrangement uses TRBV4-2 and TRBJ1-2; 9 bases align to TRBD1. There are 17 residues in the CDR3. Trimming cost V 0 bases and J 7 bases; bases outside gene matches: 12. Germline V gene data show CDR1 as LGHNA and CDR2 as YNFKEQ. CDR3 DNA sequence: TGTGCCAGCAGCCAAGATGTAGGTGGGACAGGGTTTTTTGGCTACACCTTC. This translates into CASSQDVGGTGFFGYTF.

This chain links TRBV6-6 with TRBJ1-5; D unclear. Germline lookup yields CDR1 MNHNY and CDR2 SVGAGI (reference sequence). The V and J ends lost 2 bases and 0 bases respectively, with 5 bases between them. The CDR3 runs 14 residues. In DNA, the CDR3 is TGTGCCAGCAGTTACGGGAGTAGCAATCAGCCCCAGCATTTT. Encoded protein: CASSYGSSNQPQHF.

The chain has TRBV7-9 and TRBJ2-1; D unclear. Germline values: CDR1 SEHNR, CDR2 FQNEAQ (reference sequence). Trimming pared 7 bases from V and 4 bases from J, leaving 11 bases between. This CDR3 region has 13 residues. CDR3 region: CASMTEYYNEQFF. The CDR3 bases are TGTGCCAGCATGACGGAATATTACAATGAGCAGTTCTTC. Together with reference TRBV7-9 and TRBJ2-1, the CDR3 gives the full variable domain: DTGVSQNPRHKITKRGQNVTFRCDPISEHNRLYWYRQTLGQGPEFLTYFQNEAQLEKSRLLSDRFSAERPKGSFSTLEIQRTEQGDSAMYLCASMTEYYNEQFFGPGTRLTVL.

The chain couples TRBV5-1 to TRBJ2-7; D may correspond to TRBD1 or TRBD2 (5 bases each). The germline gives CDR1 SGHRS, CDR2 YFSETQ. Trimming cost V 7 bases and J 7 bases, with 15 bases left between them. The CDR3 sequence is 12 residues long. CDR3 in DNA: TGCGCCAGCCGGGGCACTTTGGAGGAGCAGTACTTC. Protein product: CASRGTLEEQYF.

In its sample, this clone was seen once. The CDR3: CASSLRALRALSNEKLFF. The CDR3 bases are TGCGCCAGCAGCTTACGTGCTTTAAGGGCATTGTCTAATGAAAAACTGTTTTTT. The rearrangement links TRBV5-1 to TRBJ1-4; D not certain. The germline gives CDR1 SGHRS, CDR2 YFSETQ. This CDR3 comprises 18 residues. V was cut by 2 bases and J by 3 bases, with 20 bases left in between.

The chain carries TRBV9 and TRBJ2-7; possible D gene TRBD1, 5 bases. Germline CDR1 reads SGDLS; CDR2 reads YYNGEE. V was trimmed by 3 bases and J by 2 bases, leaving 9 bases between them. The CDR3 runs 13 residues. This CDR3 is CASSGTRAYEQYF. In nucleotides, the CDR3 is TGTGCCAGCAGCGGCACCAGGGCCTACGAGCAGTACTTC.

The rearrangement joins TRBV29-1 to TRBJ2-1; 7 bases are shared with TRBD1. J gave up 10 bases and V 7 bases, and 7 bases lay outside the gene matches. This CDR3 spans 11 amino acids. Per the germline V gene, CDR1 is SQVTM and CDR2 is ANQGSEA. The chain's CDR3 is CSAGQLYEQFF. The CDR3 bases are TGCAGCGCGGGACAGTTGTACGAGCAGTTCTTC.

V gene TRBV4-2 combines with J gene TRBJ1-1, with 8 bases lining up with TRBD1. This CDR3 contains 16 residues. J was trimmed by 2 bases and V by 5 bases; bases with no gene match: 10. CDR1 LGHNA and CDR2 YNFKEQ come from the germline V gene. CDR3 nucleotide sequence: TGTGCCAGCAGCACCCGGACAGGGTTGAGAAACACTGAAGCTTTCTTT. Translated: CASSTRTGLRNTEAFF.

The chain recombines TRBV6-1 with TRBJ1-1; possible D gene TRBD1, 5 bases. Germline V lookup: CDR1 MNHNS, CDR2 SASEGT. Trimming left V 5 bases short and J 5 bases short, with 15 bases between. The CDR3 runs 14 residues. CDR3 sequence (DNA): TGTGCCAGCAGTAGAGCTCCTGGGACGACTGAAGCTTTCTTT. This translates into CASSRAPGTTEAFF.

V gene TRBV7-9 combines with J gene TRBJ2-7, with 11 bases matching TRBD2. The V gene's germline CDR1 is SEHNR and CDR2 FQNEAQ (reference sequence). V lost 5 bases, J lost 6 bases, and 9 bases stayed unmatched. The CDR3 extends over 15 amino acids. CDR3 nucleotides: TGTGCCAGCAGCCCCCCGGGACTAGCGGTGGCCGAGCAGTACTTC. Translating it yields CASSPPGLAVAEQYF.

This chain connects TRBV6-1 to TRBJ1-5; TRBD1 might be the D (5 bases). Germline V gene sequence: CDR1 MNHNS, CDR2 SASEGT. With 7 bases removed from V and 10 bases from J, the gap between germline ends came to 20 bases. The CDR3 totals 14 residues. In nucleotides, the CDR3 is TGTGCCAGCAATAAGGAAAATTGGGGGGGTCCCCAGCATTTT. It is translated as CASNKENWGGPQHF.

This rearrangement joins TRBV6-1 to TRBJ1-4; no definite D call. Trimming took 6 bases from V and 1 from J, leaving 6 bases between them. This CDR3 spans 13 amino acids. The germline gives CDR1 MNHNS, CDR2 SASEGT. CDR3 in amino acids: CASSVGTNEKLFF. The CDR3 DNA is TGTGCCAGCAGCGTAGGAACTAATGAAAAACTGTTTTTT.

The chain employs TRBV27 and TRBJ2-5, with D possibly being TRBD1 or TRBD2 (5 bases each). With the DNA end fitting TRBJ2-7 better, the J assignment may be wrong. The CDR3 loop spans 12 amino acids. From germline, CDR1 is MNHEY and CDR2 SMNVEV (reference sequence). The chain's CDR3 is CASSFWGYEQYF. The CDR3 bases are TGTGCCAGCAGTTTCTGGGGGTACGAGCAGTACTTC.

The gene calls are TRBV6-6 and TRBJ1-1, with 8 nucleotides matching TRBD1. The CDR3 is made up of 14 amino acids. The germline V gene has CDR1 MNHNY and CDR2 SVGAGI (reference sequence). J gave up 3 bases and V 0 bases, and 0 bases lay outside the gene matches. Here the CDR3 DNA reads TGTGCCAGCAGTTACTCGGGACAGGACACTGAAGCTTTCTTT. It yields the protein CASSYSGQDTEAFF.

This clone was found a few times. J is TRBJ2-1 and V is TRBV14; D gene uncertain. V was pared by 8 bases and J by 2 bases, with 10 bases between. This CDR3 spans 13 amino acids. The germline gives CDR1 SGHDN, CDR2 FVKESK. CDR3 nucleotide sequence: TGTGCCAGCGGAAGGCAGACCTACAATGAGCAGTTCTTC. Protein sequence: CASGRQTYNEQFF.

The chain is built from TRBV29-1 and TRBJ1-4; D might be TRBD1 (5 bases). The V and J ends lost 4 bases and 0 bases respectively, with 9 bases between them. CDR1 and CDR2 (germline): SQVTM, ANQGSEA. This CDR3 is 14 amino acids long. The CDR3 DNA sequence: TGCAGCGTTGTTTCGGGGGCAACTAATGAAAAACTGTTTTTT. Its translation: CSVVSGATNEKLFF.

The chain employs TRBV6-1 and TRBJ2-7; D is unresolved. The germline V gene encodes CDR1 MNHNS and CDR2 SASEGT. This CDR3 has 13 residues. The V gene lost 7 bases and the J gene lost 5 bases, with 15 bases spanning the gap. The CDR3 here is CASTKGRSDEQYF. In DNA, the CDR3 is TGTGCCAGCACGAAGGGTCGATCGGACGAGCAGTACTTC.